This entry lists 15 T cell receptor beta chains sequenced from one sample in a study of cytomegalovirus exposure and HLA in healthy donors. PCR used 60 Vbeta primers and 13 Jbeta primers. Assay used: immunoSEQ multiplex PCR; TCRdb lists only in-frame clones, some missing. Altogether about 76,000 clones are present, around 65% being singletons, with the ten largest covering roughly 5.2%. What was sequenced was PBMCs. The source is a man in his sixties in good health and CMV-seropositive.

The J gene is TRBJ2-7, the V gene TRBV7-9; no definite D call. This CDR3 has 12 residues. V shed 0 bases and J shed 4 bases, with 4 bases lying between them. CDR1 and CDR2 (germline): SEHNR, FQNEAQ (reference sequence). CDR3 nucleotide sequence: TGTGCCAGCAGCTTAGCACAATACGAGCAGTACTTC. Its translation is CASSLAQYEQYF.

The V and J genes are TRBV7-2 and TRBJ1-2, with D possibly matching TRBD1 (5 bases). CDR3 length: 13 amino acids. Between the trimmed V and J ends, which lost 5 bases and 8 bases, there was a span of 15 bases. CDR1 is SGHTA, CDR2 FQGNSA, per germline. CDR3 in amino acids: CASSPRPGQGYTF. The CDR3 DNA reads TGTGCCAGCAGCCCCCGGCCAGGGCAGGGCTACACCTTC.

This clone was seen only a few times. The rearrangement joins TRBV4-3 to TRBJ1-1, with D tentatively TRBD1 (6 bases). This CDR3 region has 15 residues. The V gene lost 2 bases and the J gene lost 0 bases, with 10 bases spanning the gap. The germline gives CDR1 LGHNA, CDR2 YSLEER. This CDR3 is CASSQQGIMNTEAFF. Written as DNA, the CDR3 is TGCGCCAGCAGCCAACAGGGGATCATGAACACTGAAGCTTTCTTT.

The chain recombines TRBV4-1 with TRBJ1-4, with D perhaps TRBD1 (5 bases). V gave up 0 bases and J gave up 7 bases, with 12 bases separating them. The CDR3 consists of 15 residues. Germline V lookup: CDR1 MGHRA, CDR2 YSYEKL. CDR3 protein: CASSQDRGLIEKLFF. The DNA of the CDR3 is TGCGCCAGCAGCCAAGATAGGGGATTGATTGAAAAACTGTTTTTT.

The chain has TRBV5-4 and TRBJ2-3; 8 positions agree with TRBD2. Germline CDR1 is SGHNT and CDR2 is YYREEE (reference sequence). This CDR3 spans 17 amino acids. V gave up 4 bases and J gave up 3 bases; unmatched junction bases: 13. The CDR3 DNA is TGTGCCAGCAGCCCTGCTTTGGGGCGGGAGGCGACAGATACGCAGTATTTT. Its protein product is CASSPALGREATDTQYF.

This sequence joins TRBV19 and TRBJ1-1; D is undetermined. Trimming left V 5 bases short and J 1 base short, with 8 bases between. This CDR3 is 13 amino acids long. Looked up from germline, CDR1 is LNHDA and CDR2 is SQIVND (reference sequence). The CDR3 DNA sequence: TGTGCCAGTAGTCAACAAACGAACACTGAAGCTTTCTTT. Its protein is CASSQQTNTEAFF.

This chain uses TRBV7-6 with TRBJ2-7, with D maybe TRBD1 (6 bases). CDR1 SGHVS and CDR2 FNYEAQ come from the germline V gene. This CDR3 has 14 residues. V was pared by 1 base and J by 5 bases, with 12 bases between. DNA for the CDR3: TGTGCCAGCAGCTTAGATCAGGGGTCGGACGAGCAGTACTTC. This encodes CASSLDQGSDEQYF.

This clone was observed a handful of times. V gene TRBV12-5 combines with J gene TRBJ2-2, with D perhaps matching TRBD1 (5 bases). Germline CDR1 and CDR2: LGHNT and FRNRAP. Between the trimmed V and J ends, which lost 6 bases and 1 base, there was a span of 18 bases. The CDR3 sequence is 17 residues long. This CDR3 reads CASGSSIPTGNTGELFF. As DNA, the CDR3 is TGTGCTAGTGGGTCCTCTATCCCTACAGGGAACACCGGGGAGCTGTTTTTT.

V and J are TRBV7-2 and TRBJ1-1; TRBD1 matches at 9 bases. The CDR3 has 16 residues. The ends lost 1 base at V and 4 bases at J; junction bases unmatched: 7. CDR1 SGHTA and CDR2 FQGNSA come from the germline V gene. In DNA, the CDR3 is TGTGCCAGCAGCTTAGTGTGGACAGGGGTAGGCACTGAAGCTTTCTTT. It encodes CASSLVWTGVGTEAFF.

The J gene is TRBJ2-3, the V gene TRBV19; a weak D match, TRBD1 (6 bases). The V gene's germline CDR1 is LNHDA and CDR2 SQIVND (reference sequence). With 5 bases removed from V and 4 bases from J, the gap between germline ends came to 16 bases. CDR3 size: 15 residues. CDR3 protein: CASSFRQGSADTQYF. For the CDR3, the DNA is TGTGCCAGTAGTTTCCGTCAGGGGTCCGCAGATACGCAGTATTTT.

This clone came up a few times. The chain is built from TRBV5-6 and TRBJ2-5, with 7 nucleotides matching TRBD2. Unmatched junction bases numbered 4, after V lost 6 bases and J lost 5 bases. The germline gives CDR1 SGHDT, CDR2 YYEEEE. The CDR3 loop spans 12 amino acids. Here the CDR3 DNA reads TGTGCCAGCACCTTTAGCGGGGAGACCCAGTACTTC. It is translated as CASTFSGETQYF.

The chain uses TRBV30 and TRBJ1-1; D not certain. CDR1 GTSNPN and CDR2 SVGIG come from the germline V gene (reference sequence). The CDR3 runs to 13 residues. Trimming removed 4 bases at V and 3 bases at J, with 12 bases between. The CDR3 nucleotides are TGTGCCTGGACAGAAGATTCTCACACTGAAGCTTTCTTT. Its protein product is CAWTEDSHTEAFF.

The chain has TRBV4-3 and TRBJ2-1, with D possibly TRBD2 on 5 matching bases. Germline V gene data show CDR1 as LGHNA and CDR2 as YSLEER. The V gene lost 3 bases and the J gene lost 1 base, with 10 bases spanning the gap. There are 15 residues in the CDR3. In DNA form, the CDR3 reads TGCGCCAGCAGCCATGGTTCGGGGTCCTACAATGAGCAGTTCTTC. It yields the protein CASSHGSGSYNEQFF.

This clone showed up just a few times. The chain has TRBV4-1 and TRBJ1-2; a possible D gene is TRBD1 (5 bases). With 0 bases removed from V and 1 base from J, the gap between germline ends came to 9 bases. CDR3 size: 15 residues. Germline assignment: CDR1 MGHRA and CDR2 YSYEKL. Written as DNA, the CDR3 is TGCGCCAGCAGCCAAGATAGCCAGGGTAACTATGGCTACACCTTC. Translating gives CASSQDSQGNYGYTF.

The rearrangement joins TRBV6-5 to TRBJ2-1; 10 bases fit TRBD2. Germline CDR1 reads MNHEY; CDR2 reads SVGAGI. The CDR3 has 13 amino acids. The V segment lost 5 bases and the J segment 7 bases; nucleotides outside the gene matches: 2. CDR3 nucleotides: TGTGCCAGCAGTCCTAGCGGGGGAAATGAGCAGTTCTTC. This sequence encodes CASSPSGGNEQFF.